These 8 T cell receptor beta chains were all obtained from the same sample, sequenced in a study of control samples from healthy donors and cancer patients. The assay was immunoSEQ multiplex PCR, and TCRdb's table has in-frame clones only and misses some. In the table there are some 130,000 clones, under 95% of which are singletons. The sample consisted of PBMCs. The receptors shown here come from a man aged 50-60 years with head and neck cancer.

J is TRBJ1-1 and V is TRBV29-1, with D perhaps matching TRBD1 (6 bases). Germline V gene data show CDR1 as SQVTM and CDR2 as ANQGSEA. The CDR3 runs 15 residues. Trimming pared 6 bases from V and 4 bases from J, leaving 21 bases between. The CDR3 DNA reads TGCAGCGTCCTGAACCCTACAGGGCTGTTCACTGAAGCTTTCTTT. Protein sequence: CSVLNPTGLFTEAFF. Looking up the rest from reference TRBV29-1 and TRBJ1-1 gives the full variable domain: SAVISQKPSRDICQRGTSLTIQCQVDSQVTMMFWYRQQPGQSLTLIATANQGSEATYESGFVIDKFPISRPNLTFSTLTVSNMSPEDSSIYLCSVLNPTGLFTEAFFGQGTRLTVV.

This clone has only one observation. The chain combines TRBV6-2 or TRBV6-3 with TRBJ2-5, with a tentative D call TRBD2 (5 bases). Germline lookup yields CDR1 MNHEY and CDR2 SVGEGT. The CDR3 totals 15 residues. The V gene lost 0 bases and the J gene lost 2 bases, with 10 bases spanning the gap. The CDR3 reads CASSYSTTRQETQYF. DNA for the CDR3: TGTGCCAGCAGTTACTCGACTACACGACAAGAGACCCAGTACTTC.

V gene TRBV6-2 or TRBV6-3 combines with J gene TRBJ1-2; D unclear. The CDR3 covers 12 residues. V lost 6 bases, J lost 3 bases, and 8 bases lay in between. CDR1 and CDR2 from the germline V gene are MNHEY and SVGEGT. The CDR3 nucleotides read TGTGCCAGCAGCGGACGGGACTATGGCTACACCTTC. This codes for CASSGRDYGYTF.

This chain links TRBV14 with TRBJ2-3; the D is unclear. The V and J ends lost 2 bases and 0 bases respectively, with 9 bases between them. The CDR3 runs 15 residues. CDR1 is SGHDN and CDR2 is FVKESK in the germline V gene. The CDR3 coding sequence is TGTGCCAGCAGCCAAACCATCCTTAGCACAGATACGCAGTATTTT. The encoded protein is CASSQTILSTDTQYF.

The chain recombines TRBV12-3 or TRBV12-4 with TRBJ1-6; possibly TRBD1 for D (5 bases). There are 12 residues in the CDR3. V shed 3 bases and J shed 10 bases, with 7 bases lying between them. DNA of the CDR3: TGTGCCAGCAGTTTCCGGGGCTCACCCCTCCACTTT. It codes for CASSFRGSPLHF.

The DNA of the CDR3 is TGTGCCAGCAGTTTCCCGGGACTAGCGGGGTTCAACGAGCAGTACTTC. It yields the protein CASSFPGLAGFNEQYF. V usage is TRBV6-2 or TRBV6-3 and J usage is TRBJ2-7; 13 nucleotides line up with TRBD2. The ends lost 4 bases at V and 5 bases at J; junction bases unmatched: 8. Germline V gene lookup returns CDR1 MNHEY and CDR2 SVGEGT. The CDR3 has 16 residues.

V gene TRBV6-7 combines with J gene TRBJ1-3, with a tentative D call TRBD1 (5 bases). TRBV6-7 qualifies as an ORF whose function is uncertain. The CDR3 is 18 amino acids. Trimming pared 0 bases from V and 0 bases from J, leaving 15 bases between. The CDR3 DNA reads as TGTGCCAGCAGTTACTCACCCCGCCGGGACGGCTCTGGAAACACCATATATTTT. As protein: CASSYSPRRDGSGNTIYF.

This chain links TRBV7-2 with TRBJ2-2; perhaps TRBD1 as D (5 bases). The DNA end is a closer match to TRBJ1-3, so the J assignment may be wrong. Germline V gives CDR1 SGHTA, CDR2 FQGNSA. The CDR3 covers 15 residues. The CDR3: CASSSLGRAGNTIYF. As DNA, the CDR3 is TGTGCCAGCAGCTCCCTGGGCAGGGCTGGAAACACCATATATTTT.